This entry is about one T cell receptor (beta chain). Its antigen is not identified. This sample stems from a study of T cell responses to AZD1222 COVID-19 vaccine. The protocol was immunoSEQ multiplex PCR, while the TCRdb copy is restricted to in-frame clones and leaves out a portion. This sample has about 140,000 clones, with about 91% found just once. Study-wide results and caveats: There were repertoire samples only from the period after the peak T cell response. Reportedly, nearly half the spike-specific TCRs target unmutated variant regions. Spike-spanning, vaccine-associated CD4 TCRs were dominant at 160-218 and 743-854.

The CDR3 has 14 amino acids. V was cut by 3 bases and J by 1 base, with 9 bases left in between. Germline lookup yields CDR1 KGHSH and CDR2 LQKENI. The J gene is TRBJ1-1, the V gene TRBV18, with unresolved D. The clonotype originates from an adult in good health. The source was peripheral blood, collected on day 0 of AZD1222 vaccination. DNA for the CDR3: TGTGCCAGCTCACCGAGTATCAGGAACACTGAAGCTTTCTTT. Protein: CASSPSIRNTEAFF.